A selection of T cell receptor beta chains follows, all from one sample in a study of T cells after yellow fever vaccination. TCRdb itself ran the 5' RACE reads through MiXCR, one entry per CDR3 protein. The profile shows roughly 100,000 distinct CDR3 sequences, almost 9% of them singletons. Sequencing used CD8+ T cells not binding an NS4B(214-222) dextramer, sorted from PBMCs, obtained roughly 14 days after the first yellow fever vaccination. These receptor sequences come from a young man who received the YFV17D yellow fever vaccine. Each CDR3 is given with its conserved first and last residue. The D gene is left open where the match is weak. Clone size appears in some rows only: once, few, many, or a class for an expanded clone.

DNA: TGCAGGCCACGGGGGAGGGAAGAGACCCAGTACTTC; CDR3: CRPRGREETQYF; J: TRBJ2-5; D: TRBD2; V: TRBV20-1; size: NA
DNA: TGTGCCAGCAGCTCACAGGGGGCAATAGGGTATGGCTACACCTTC; CDR3: CASSSQGAIGYGYTF; J: TRBJ1-2; D: TRBD1; V: TRBV7-9; size: few
DNA: TGTGCCAGCAGCTTCTCGGCGCGAGGGGCAGATACGCAGTATTTT; CDR3: CASSFSARGADTQYF; J: TRBJ2-3; D: NA; V: TRBV7-2; size: few
DNA: TGTGCCAGCAGCTTAGGGACAGGCTACGAGCAGTACTTC; CDR3: CASSLGTGYEQYF; J: TRBJ2-7; D: TRBD1; V: TRBV7-6; size: many
DNA: TGTGCCAGCAGGACCACAGGGGGGGGGAGCACCGGGGAGCTGTTTTTT; CDR3: CASRTTGGGSTGELFF; J: TRBJ2-2; D: NA; V: TRBV6-5; size: few
DNA: TGCAGTGCTAGTCTTAGCGGGGGGGCCGATGAGCAGTTCTTC; CDR3: CSASLSGGADEQFF; J: TRBJ2-1; D: TRBD2; V: TRBV20-1; size: few
DNA: TGCGCCAGCAGCCAAGACAGAACGGATGCACTGGACGAGCAGTACTTC; CDR3: CASSQDRTDALDEQYF; J: TRBJ2-7; D: NA; V: TRBV4-3; size: NA
DNA: TGCGCCAGCAGCCAAGATAACAGGGCCAATGAGCAGTTCTTC; CDR3: CASSQDNRANEQFF; J: TRBJ2-1; D: NA; V: TRBV4-1; size: few
DNA: TGCGCCAGCAGCGTAGGACAGGCCAAAAACATTCAGTACTTC; CDR3: CASSVGQAKNIQYF; J: TRBJ2-4; D: NA; V: TRBV5-1; size: NA
DNA: TGCGCCAGCAGCCAGGGGGGGGACAGGGGGCTCCCAGAGACGCAGTATTTT; CDR3: CASSQGGDRGLPETQYF; J: TRBJ2-3; D: TRBD1; V: TRBV4-1; size: few
DNA: TGTGCCAGCAGGAGCATCCGGGACACGGGAAGGCCCCAGCATTTT; CDR3: CASRSIRDTGRPQHF; J: TRBJ1-5; D: NA; V: TRBV6-1; size: NA
DNA: TGTGCCAGCAGCGGGGGACCGGGTACCTACAATGAGCAGTTCTTC; CDR3: CASSGGPGTYNEQFF; J: TRBJ2-1; D: NA; V: TRBV9; size: few
DNA: TGCAGTGCTAGCCCCGCCGAGCGGGGGCCTGCCTTAGATACGCAGTATTTT; CDR3: CSASPAERGPALDTQYF; J: TRBJ2-3; D: TRBD2; V: TRBV20-1; size: NA
DNA: TGCAGTGCTAGGACTAGCGGGGGGTTTGAGCAGTTCTTC; CDR3: CSARTSGGFEQFF; J: TRBJ2-1; D: TRBD2; V: TRBV20-1; size: many
DNA: TGCGCCAGCAGCTTGGACAGGGGGTTAACCACCGGGGAGCTGTTTTTT; CDR3: CASSLDRGLTTGELFF; J: TRBJ2-2; D: TRBD1; V: TRBV5-1; size: NA
DNA: TGTGCCAGCAGCGGAAGACAGGGAACTAATGAAAAACTGTTTTTT; CDR3: CASSGRQGTNEKLFF; J: TRBJ1-4; D: TRBD1; V: TRBV7-2; size: NA
DNA: TGCAGCGTGCCGTCGGACGGTTACTATGGCTACACCTTC; CDR3: CSVPSDGYYGYTF; J: TRBJ1-2; D: NA; V: TRBV29-1; size: few
DNA: TGCGCCAGCAGCCAAGGGTTTTATTCGGCCTACTCTGGAAACACCATATATTTT; CDR3: CASSQGFYSAYSGNTIYF; J: TRBJ1-3; D: NA; V: TRBV4-3; size: NA
DNA: TGTGCCAGCAGCGAGTTAGCTGTGGGTAATGAGCAGTTCTTC; CDR3: CASSELAVGNEQFF; J: TRBJ2-1; D: NA; V: TRBV7-9; size: NA
DNA: TGTGCCAGCAGTTACACCCGCGGCGGCTCCAGAGGCTACACCTTC; CDR3: CASSYTRGGSRGYTF; J: TRBJ1-2; D: NA; V: TRBV6-5; size: NA
DNA: TGTGCCGCTCCGACCTCGGTCAGGGGGTACGAGCAGTACTTC; CDR3: CAAPTSVRGYEQYF; J: TRBJ2-7; D: TRBD1; V: TRBV24-1; size: NA
DNA: TGTGCCAGCAGCTCCGTCCCCCAAGAGACCCAGTACTTC; CDR3: CASSSVPQETQYF; J: TRBJ2-5; D: NA; V: TRBV7-7; size: few
DNA: TGTGCCAGCAGGGGCACAGGGAGTTGGGCTGGAAACACCATATATTTT; CDR3: CASRGTGSWAGNTIYF; J: TRBJ1-3; D: NA; V: TRBV7-6; size: NA
DNA: TGTGCCTGCAGGGGCTCCTACAATGAGCAGTTCTTC; CDR3: CACRGSYNEQFF; J: TRBJ2-1; D: NA; V: TRBV30; size: few
DNA: TGCGCCAGCAGGGGCCCTGACGGAGACTATGGCTACACCTTC; CDR3: CASRGPDGDYGYTF; J: TRBJ1-2; D: NA; V: TRBV10-2; size: NA
DNA: TGTGCCAACCAGGGGGCGGATCAGCCCCAGCATTTT; CDR3: CANQGADQPQHF; J: TRBJ1-5; D: TRBD1; V: TRBV5-7; size: NA
DNA: TGCGCCAGCAGCGCCAACCGGACGGGGAGGAACTATGGCTACACCTTC; CDR3: CASSANRTGRNYGYTF; J: TRBJ1-2; D: NA; V: TRBV5-1; size: few
DNA: TGTGCCAGCACGAGGCAGGGCGAAGGAAACACCATATATTTT; CDR3: CASTRQGEGNTIYF; J: TRBJ1-3; D: NA; V: TRBV2; size: NA
DNA: TGCGCCAGCAGCCAAGTATTACGGCCTGGGGAGTCACCCCTCCACTTT; CDR3: CASSQVLRPGESPLHF; J: TRBJ1-6; D: NA; V: TRBV4-1; size: few
DNA: TGTGCCAGCAGTTTGGGACAGGGAGGCGAAAAACTGTTTTTT; CDR3: CASSLGQGGEKLFF; J: TRBJ1-4; D: TRBD1; V: TRBV6-5; size: NA
DNA: TGTGCCAGCAGTGATGGGGGAGGGAACACTGAAGCTTTCTTT; CDR3: CASSDGGGNTEAFF; J: TRBJ1-1; D: NA; V: TRBV2; size: NA
DNA: TGCGCCAGCAGCCAAGCTTATAATTCACCCCTCCACTTT; CDR3: CASSQAYNSPLHF; J: TRBJ1-6; D: NA; V: TRBV4-1; size: many
DNA: TGTGCCAGCAGCTTAAGTGGATCCTACCCGGCAGGTGAAAAACTGTTTTTT; CDR3: CASSLSGSYPAGEKLFF; J: TRBJ1-4; D: NA; V: TRBV5-6; size: few
DNA: TGTGCCAGCAGCCCGACGGGGGGAATCCCCGGGGAGCTGTTTTTT; CDR3: CASSPTGGIPGELFF; J: TRBJ2-2; D: TRBD2; V: TRBV4-2; size: few
DNA: TGTGCCAGCAGCGAGGGGACCGCCCAAGAGACCCAGTACTTC; CDR3: CASSEGTAQETQYF; J: TRBJ2-5; D: NA; V: TRBV7-9; size: NA
DNA: TGTGCCAGCAGCCCCGCTCCCCGGACCCAGTACTTC; CDR3: CASSPAPRTQYF; J: TRBJ2-5; D: NA; V: TRBV4-1; size: NA
DNA: TGCAGCGTTCAAATGACAGGGAGCTTGGACATTCAGTACTTC; CDR3: CSVQMTGSLDIQYF; J: TRBJ2-4; D: TRBD1; V: TRBV29-1; size: few
DNA: TGCAGCGTTGTAGCACAGGGGTCTGAAGCTTTCTTT; CDR3: CSVVAQGSEAFF; J: TRBJ1-1; D: TRBD1; V: TRBV29-1; size: few
DNA: TGTGCCAGCAGTCCTGGACAGGCGACTGAAGCTTTCTTT; CDR3: CASSPGQATEAFF; J: TRBJ1-1; D: TRBD1; V: TRBV6-1; size: few
DNA: TGCAGTGCTAGAGATCGGGCAACCTACGAGCAGTACTTC; CDR3: CSARDRATYEQYF; J: TRBJ2-7; D: NA; V: TRBV20-1; size: few
DNA: TGTGCCAGCAGTTACTCGGGAGGGGCTGAAGCTTTCTTT; CDR3: CASSYSGGAEAFF; J: TRBJ1-1; D: NA; V: TRBV6-6; size: few
DNA: TGTGCCAGCAGTGAGAGCGGGGGGGCCGGGGCAGATACGCAGTATTTT; CDR3: CASSESGGAGADTQYF; J: TRBJ2-3; D: TRBD2; V: TRBV6-4; size: few